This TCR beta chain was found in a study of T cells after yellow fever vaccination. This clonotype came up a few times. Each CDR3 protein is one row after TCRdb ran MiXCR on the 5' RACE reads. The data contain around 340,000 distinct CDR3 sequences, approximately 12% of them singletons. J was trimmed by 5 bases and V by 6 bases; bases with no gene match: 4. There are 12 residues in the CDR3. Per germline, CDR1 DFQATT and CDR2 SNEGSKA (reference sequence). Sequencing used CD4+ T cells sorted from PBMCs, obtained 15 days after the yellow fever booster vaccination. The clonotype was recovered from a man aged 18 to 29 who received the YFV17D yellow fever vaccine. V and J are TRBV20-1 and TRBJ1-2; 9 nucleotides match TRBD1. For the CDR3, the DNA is TGCAGTGCCCGACAGGGGGGATATGGCTACACCTTC. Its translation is CSARQGGYGYTF.